This T cell receptor (beta chain) stems from a study of T cell changes during pregnancy in multiple sclerosis. Profiled with immunoSEQ multiplex PCR; TCRdb holds only in-frame clones, not every one. The sample contains 55,000 to 80,000 clones, around 94% of which appear only once. This CDR3 spans 13 amino acids. The V gene end was trimmed by 5 bases and the J gene end by 6 bases; junction bases not matched to a gene: 7. In germline, CDR1 is MNHNY, CDR2 SVGAGI (reference sequence). The chain recombines TRBV6-6 with TRBJ2-7; 7 nucleotides match TRBD1. This receptor was identified in a female donor with multiple sclerosis, enrolled in a pregnancy study. The material was peripheral blood, obtained in the third trimester of pregnancy. DNA of the CDR3: TGTGCCAGCAGTATTGACAGGGCCAGCGAGCAGTACTTC. Translated, it gives CASSIDRASEQYF.